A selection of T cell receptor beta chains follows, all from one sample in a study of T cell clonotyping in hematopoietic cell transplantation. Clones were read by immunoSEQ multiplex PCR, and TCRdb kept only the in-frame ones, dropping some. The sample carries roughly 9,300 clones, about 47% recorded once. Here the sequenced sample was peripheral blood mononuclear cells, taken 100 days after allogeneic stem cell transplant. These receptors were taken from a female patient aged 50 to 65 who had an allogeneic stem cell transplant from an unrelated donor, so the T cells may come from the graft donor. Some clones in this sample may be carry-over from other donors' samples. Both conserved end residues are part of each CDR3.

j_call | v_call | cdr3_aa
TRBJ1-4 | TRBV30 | CAWSLERVEKLFF
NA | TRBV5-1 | CASRPEGLTYEQYF
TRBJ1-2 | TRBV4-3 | CASSHERANYGYTF
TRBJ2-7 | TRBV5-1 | CASSLAGTGDSYEQYF
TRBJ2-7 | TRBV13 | CASSSYYEQYF
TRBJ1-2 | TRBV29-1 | CSVGTENYGYTF
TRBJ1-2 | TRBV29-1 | CSVGGGATPGYTF
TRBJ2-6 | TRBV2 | CASSRVPGANVLTF
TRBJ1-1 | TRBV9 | CASSAGQGPEAFF
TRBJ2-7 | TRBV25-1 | CASSDQGYYEQYF
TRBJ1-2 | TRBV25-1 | CASSHRGRHYGYTF
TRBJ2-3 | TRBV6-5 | CASSTGTGTDTQYF
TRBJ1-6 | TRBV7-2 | CASSLDQASRNSPLHF
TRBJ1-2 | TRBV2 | CATSLNRGGYTF
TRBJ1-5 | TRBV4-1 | CASSLRTGDQPQHF
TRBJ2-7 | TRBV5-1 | CASSLLGQSSYEQYF
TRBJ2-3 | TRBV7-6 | CASSLSGNTDTQYF
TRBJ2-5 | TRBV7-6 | CASSLELLGSQTQYF
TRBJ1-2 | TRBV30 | CAWKPGTGAYGYTF
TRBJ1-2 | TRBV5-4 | CASSLPPQSTF
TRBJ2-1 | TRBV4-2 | CASSIWDYLSEEQFF
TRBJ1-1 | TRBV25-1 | CASSFGTEVMLEAFF
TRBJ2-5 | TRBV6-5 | CASSDWGEETQYF
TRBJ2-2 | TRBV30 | CAWSWKTGELFF
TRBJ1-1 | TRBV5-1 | CASSPWGGRANTEAFF
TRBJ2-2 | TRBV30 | CAWSAPGLAGDGELFF
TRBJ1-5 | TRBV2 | CASSLLRASKEQPQHF
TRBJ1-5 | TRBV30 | CAWSVQGSGPQHF
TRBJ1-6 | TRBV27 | CASSSTGLNSPLHF
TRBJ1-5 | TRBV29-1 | CSVTDSPNQPQHF
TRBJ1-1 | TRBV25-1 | CASSPTGLVNTEAFF
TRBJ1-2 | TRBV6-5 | CASTQSGGRGYTF
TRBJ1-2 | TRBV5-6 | CASRLLEGRITYGYTF
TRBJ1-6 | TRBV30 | CAWSSRGTVDNSPLHF
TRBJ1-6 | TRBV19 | CASRSGRNSPLHF
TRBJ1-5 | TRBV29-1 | CSVDRGNSNQPQHF
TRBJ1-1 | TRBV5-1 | CASSLARVGNTEAFF
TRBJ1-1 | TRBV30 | CAWGDRAPEAFF
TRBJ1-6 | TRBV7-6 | CASSVSTGNDSPLHF
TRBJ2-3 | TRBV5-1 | CASSPTSGGENTQYF
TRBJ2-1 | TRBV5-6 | CASSLSALVAREQFF
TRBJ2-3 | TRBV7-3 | CASRKQGATDTQYF
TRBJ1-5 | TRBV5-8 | CASSLGQAQPQHF
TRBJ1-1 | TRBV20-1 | CSARGTEAFF
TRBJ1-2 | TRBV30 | CAWSLTENYGYTF
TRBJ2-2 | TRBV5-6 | CASSLGDRVDTGELFF
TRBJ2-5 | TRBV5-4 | CASSSQGETQYF
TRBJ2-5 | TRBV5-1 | CASRGSGGETQYF
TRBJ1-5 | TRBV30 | CAWSVWQGSGQPQHF
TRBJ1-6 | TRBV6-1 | CASSERGAGWNSPLHF
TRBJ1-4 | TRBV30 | CAWTLPSREKLFF
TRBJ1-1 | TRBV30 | CAWRVGPQAFF
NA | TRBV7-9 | CASSLASAAYEQYF
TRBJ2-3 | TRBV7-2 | CASSLAPATDTQYF
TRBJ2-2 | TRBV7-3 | CASSMPNTGELFF